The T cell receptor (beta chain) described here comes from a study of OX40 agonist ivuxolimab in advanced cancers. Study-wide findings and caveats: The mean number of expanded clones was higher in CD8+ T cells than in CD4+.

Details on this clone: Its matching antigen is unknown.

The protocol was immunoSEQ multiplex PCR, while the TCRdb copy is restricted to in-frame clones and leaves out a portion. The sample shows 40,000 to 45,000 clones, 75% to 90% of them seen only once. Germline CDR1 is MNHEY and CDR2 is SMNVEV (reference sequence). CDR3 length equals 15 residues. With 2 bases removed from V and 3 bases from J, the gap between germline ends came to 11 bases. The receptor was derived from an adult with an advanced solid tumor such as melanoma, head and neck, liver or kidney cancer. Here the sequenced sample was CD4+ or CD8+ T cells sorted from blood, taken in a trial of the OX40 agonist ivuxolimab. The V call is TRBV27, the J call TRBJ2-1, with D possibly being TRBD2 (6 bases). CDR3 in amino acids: CASSLTGRLYNEQFF. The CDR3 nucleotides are TGTGCCAGCAGTTTAACCGGGAGACTCTACAATGAGCAGTTCTTC.